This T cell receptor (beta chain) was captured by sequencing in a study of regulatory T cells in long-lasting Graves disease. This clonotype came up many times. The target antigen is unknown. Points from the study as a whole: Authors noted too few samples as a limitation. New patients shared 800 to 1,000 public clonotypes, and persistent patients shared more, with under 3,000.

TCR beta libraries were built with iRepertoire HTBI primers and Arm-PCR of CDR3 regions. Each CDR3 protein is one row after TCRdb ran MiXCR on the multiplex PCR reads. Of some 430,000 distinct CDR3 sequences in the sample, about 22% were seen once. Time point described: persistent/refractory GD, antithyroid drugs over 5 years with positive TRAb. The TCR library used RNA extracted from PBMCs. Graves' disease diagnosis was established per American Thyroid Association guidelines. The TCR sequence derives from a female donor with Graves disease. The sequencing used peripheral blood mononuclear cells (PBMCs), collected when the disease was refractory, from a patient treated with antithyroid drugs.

Written as DNA, the CDR3 is TGCAGTGGAACGGGTAAACAAGAGACCCAGTACTTC. It yields the protein CSGTGKQETQYF. The rearrangement links TRBV20-1 to TRBJ2-5; D is unresolved. This CDR3 spans 12 amino acids. Trimming pared 7 bases from V and 2 bases from J, leaving 11 bases between. The V gene's germline CDR1 is DFQATT and CDR2 SNEGSKA (reference sequence).